This note documents a single T cell receptor (beta chain) sequence. Its target is unknown. The sample is drawn from a study of cytomegalovirus exposure and HLA in healthy donors. Overall study context: Among the 400 or so donors who were genotyped, around 77% fell in the genetic ancestry cluster that is associated with self-reported Caucasian donors.

With 60 Vbeta and 13 Jbeta primers, the PCR was carried out. Assay: immunoSEQ multiplex PCR; the TCRdb copy retains only in-frame clones and omits some. The table has 150,000 to 200,000 clones, over 75% seen once. Study-wide findings and caveats: Most TCR sequences showed up rarely, but some public TCRs showed up in many donors.

Specimen: PBMCs. The receptor was derived from a man aged 18 to 35 in good health and CMV-seronegative.

The CDR3 loop is CASSPTGALGEKLFF. CDR3 bases: TGTGCCAGCAGCCCAACCGGAGCCCTAGGTGAAAAACTGTTTTTT. The rearrangement links TRBV5-6 to TRBJ1-4; unclear D gene. The CDR3 is made up of 15 amino acids. Germline V gene sequence: CDR1 SGHDT, CDR2 YYEEEE. V was shortened by 4 bases and J by 7 bases, with 17 bases between the two germline ends.